This TCR beta chain originates from a study of blood T cells in healthy people across ages. Whole-study context: Template switching recovered approximately one barcoded beta molecule for every two T cells.

At least 5.5 micrograms of total RNA were extracted per sample. The table lists this clonotype with many counts. Sample-barcoded 5' priming and a J-beta primer mix drove a second PCR of 7 to 11 cycles. Each CDR3 protein is one row after TCRdb ran MiXCR on the 5' RACE reads. The sample includes around 750,000 distinct CDR3 sequences, about 53% of them seen just once. The clonotype originates from an elderly man in good health. Sequencing was carried out using blood.

Written as DNA, the CDR3 is TGCAGTGCTAGTACACAGAACTATGGCTACACCTTC. Residues: CSASTQNYGYTF. This rearrangement joins TRBV20-1 to TRBJ1-2; D ambiguous. V was pared by 3 bases and J by 2 bases, with 7 bases between. Germline lookup yields CDR1 DFQATT and CDR2 SNEGSKA (reference sequence). The CDR3 totals 12 residues.